This is a list of T cell receptor beta chains from one sample in a study of T cell responses to AZD1222 COVID-19 vaccine. TCRdb's table, derived via immunoSEQ multiplex PCR, lists solely in-frame clones and lacks some. The sample consists of under 110,000 clones, 87% of them appearing once. This specimen consisted of peripheral blood, obtained on day 0 of AZD1222 vaccination. The receptors were sampled from an adult in good health. Each CDR3 is given with its conserved first and last residue. The D gene is left open where the match is weak. A row's size may be missing; if present it is once, few, many or a size class.

V gene,J gene,clone size,D gene,CDR3 DNA,CDR3 protein
TRBV5-1,TRBJ2-7,NA,NA,TGCGCCAGCAGCCTCCGGGACACCTCCTACGAGCAGTACTTC,CASSLRDTSYEQYF
TRBV4-1,TRBJ2-7,NA,NA,TGCGCCAGCAGCCATCCCTCCGTACTAGGCGTCTACGAGCAGTACTTC,CASSHPSVLGVYEQYF
TRBV20-1,TRBJ2-5,NA,TRBD1,TGCAGTGCTAGTGACAGGGGTGTGGAGACCCAGTACTTC,CSASDRGVETQYF
TRBV11-3,TRBJ1-1,NA,NA,TGTGCCAGCAGCTTAAGTGACAGACAAGCTTTCTTT,CASSLSDRQAFF
TRBV7-9,TRBJ1-2,NA,TRBD1,TGTGCCAGCAGCTCCGACAGGGCTGGCTACACCTTC,CASSSDRAGYTF
TRBV27,TRBJ2-7,NA,TRBD2,TGTGCCAGCAGTGCGGGGGTCGGGGAGCAGTACTTC,CASSAGVGEQYF
TRBV5-1,TRBJ1-6,NA,TRBD1,TGCGCCAGCAGCGAGGGACAGGTGAATTCACCCCTCCACTTT,CASSEGQVNSPLHF
TRBV28,TRBJ2-7,NA,NA,TGTGCCAGCAGTTCCTTCTTCGCCGGTTCTTCCTACGAGCAGTACTTC,CASSSFFAGSSYEQYF
TRBV5-4,TRBJ1-1,once,NA,TGTGCCAGCAGCTGGGCCGTGCAAGGGGTCGGAACTGAAGCTTTCTTT,CASSWAVQGVGTEAFF
TRBV30,TRBJ1-6,NA,NA,TGTGCCTGGAGTGTATCAGATGGGGTCCGGTATTCACCCCTCCACTTT,CAWSVSDGVRYSPLHF
TRBV27,TRBJ1-2,NA,NA,TGTGCCAGCAGTACGGCAGGGAGCACTAACTATGGCTACACCTTC,CASSTAGSTNYGYTF
TRBV10-1,TRBJ1-5,once,NA,TGCGCCAGCAGTACAGGGACGCCCCAGCATTTT,CASSTGTPQHF
TRBV5-8,TRBJ2-3,NA,NA,TGTGCCAGCAGCCTATTGACCACAGATACGCAGTATTTT,CASSLLTTDTQYF
TRBV7-9,TRBJ2-7,NA,NA,TGTGCCAGCAGCAGGGGGGACAGCTCCTACGAGCAGTACTTC,CASSRGDSSYEQYF
TRBV2,TRBJ1-3,NA,NA,TGTGCCAGCAGTGTCCGATCTGGAAACACCATATATTTT,CASSVRSGNTIYF
TRBV11-2,TRBJ1-1,few,NA,TGTGCCAGCAGCCCTACTCCCGGACGAGCTTTCTTT,CASSPTPGRAFF
TRBV6-1,TRBJ2-1,NA,NA,TGTGCCAGCAGTGAAATAGGGAATCCTTACAATGAGCAGTTCTTC,CASSEIGNPYNEQFF
TRBV7-9,TRBJ1-4,NA,NA,TGTGCCAGCAGAAGGGAACTCGGGGAAAAACTGTTTTTT,CASRRELGEKLFF
TRBV5-1,TRBJ2-7,NA,TRBD2,TGCGCCAGCAGCCATACTAGCGGGTATTCCTACGAGCAGTACTTC,CASSHTSGYSYEQYF
TRBV7-9,TRBJ1-3,NA,NA,TGTGCCAGCAGCTTACTTTACTCTGGAAACACCATATATTTT,CASSLLYSGNTIYF